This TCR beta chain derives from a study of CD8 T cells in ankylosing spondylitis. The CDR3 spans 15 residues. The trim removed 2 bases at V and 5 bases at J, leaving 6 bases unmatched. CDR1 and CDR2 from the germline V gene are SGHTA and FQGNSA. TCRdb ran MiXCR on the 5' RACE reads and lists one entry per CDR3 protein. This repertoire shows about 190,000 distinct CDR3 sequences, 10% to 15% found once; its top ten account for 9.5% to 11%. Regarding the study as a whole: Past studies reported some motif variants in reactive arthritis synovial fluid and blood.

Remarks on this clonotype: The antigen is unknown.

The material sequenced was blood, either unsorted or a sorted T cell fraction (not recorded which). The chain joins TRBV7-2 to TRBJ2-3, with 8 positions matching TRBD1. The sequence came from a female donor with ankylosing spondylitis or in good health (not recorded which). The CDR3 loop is CASSLSAGGEDTQYF. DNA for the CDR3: TGTGCCAGCAGCTTATCGGCAGGGGGCGAAGATACGCAGTATTTT.